This TCR beta chain comes out of a study of blood T cell repertoires in COVID-19. On the study more broadly: Whether acute or convalescent, the COVID-19 samples came from the United States, Italy and Spain. The cDNA or gDNA used as material had been derived from T cells, B-cell-depleted T cells, or PBMCs.

Original processing methods: From reference gene primer amplification, estimates of nucleated cell counts were derived. This table comes from immunoSEQ multiplex PCR, and its TCRdb copy is limited to in-frame clones, with some not included. V and J calls and clone size are as listed in that table; D and trimming were resolved from the DNA. The sample includes over 150,000 clones, about nine tenths of them seen just once. The CDR3 contains 13 residues. The germline V and J ends were trimmed by 1 base and 10 bases, with 11 bases remaining between them. Germline V gene lookup returns CDR1 LGHNA and CDR2 YNFKEQ.

Sequenced material: peripheral blood. The receptor was isolated from a man younger than 35 who had recovered from COVID-19. The gene calls are TRBV4-2 and TRBJ2-1, with D possibly being TRBD1 (6 bases). CDR3 bases: TGTGCCAGCAGCCAAGGAGGGGGATGGGAGCAGTTCTTC. It codes for CASSQGGGWEQFF.